This T cell receptor (beta chain) is drawn from a study of technical replicates of blood from several donors. Libraries were prepared by immunoSEQ multiplex PCR; TCRdb keeps only in-frame clonotypes and omits some of them. The profile shows around 71,000 clones, approximately 92% of them singletons. V trimming: 2 bases; J trimming: 2 bases; junction bases outside the gene matches: 1. The V gene's germline CDR1 is MNHEY and CDR2 SMNVEV (reference sequence). The length of the CDR3 is 14 residues. The clonotype originates from a human donor in good health. Sequencing was performed on T cells isolated from PBMCs. The chain recombines TRBV27 with TRBJ2-3; 7 bases match TRBD1. The CDR3 reads CASSLDRVTDTQYF. The CDR3 nucleotides read TGTGCCAGCAGTTTAGACAGGGTCACAGATACGCAGTATTTT.